This T cell receptor beta chain was profiled in a study of blood T cell repertoires in COVID-19. The overall study: Collection of acute and convalescent COVID-19 samples took place in the United States, Italy and Spain. In each case, the material was cDNA or gDNA derived from T cells, B-cell-depleted T cells, or PBMCs.

Trimming cost V 5 bases and J 6 bases; bases outside gene matches: 6. The CDR3 length is 14 residues. Germline V gene sequence: CDR1 SNHLY, CDR2 FYNNEI. The data were produced by immunoSEQ multiplex PCR, yet TCRdb's version contains in-frame clones alone and is incomplete. The sample yields 140,000 or so clones, 70% to 90% seen once. Sample: peripheral blood. This TCR came from a man in his 70s with acute or convalescent COVID-19. J is TRBJ2-1 and V is TRBV2; TRBD1 matches at 8 bases. The CDR3 sequence: CASSSQGAGNEQFF. The CDR3 DNA reads as TGTGCCAGCAGTTCCCAGGGGGCCGGCAATGAGCAGTTCTTC.